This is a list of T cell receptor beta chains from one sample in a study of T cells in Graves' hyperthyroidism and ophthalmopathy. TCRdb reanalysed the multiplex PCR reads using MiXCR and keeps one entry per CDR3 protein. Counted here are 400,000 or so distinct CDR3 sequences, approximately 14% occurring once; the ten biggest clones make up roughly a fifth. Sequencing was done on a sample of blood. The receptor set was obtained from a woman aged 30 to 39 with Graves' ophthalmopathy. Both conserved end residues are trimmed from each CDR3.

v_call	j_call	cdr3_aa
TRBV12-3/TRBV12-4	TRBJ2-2	ASSASGPITTTGELF
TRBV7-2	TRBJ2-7	ASSLAAGVSEQY
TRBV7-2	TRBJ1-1	ASSFFGDLDRAF
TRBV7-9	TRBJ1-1	ASRRDSLMNTEAF
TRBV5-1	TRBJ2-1	ASSQDIRSAFWNDQF
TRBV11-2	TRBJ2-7	ASSFPIDASYEQY
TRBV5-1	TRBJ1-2	ASSPREGRTYGYT
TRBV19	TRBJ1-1	ASSIRGVELNTEAS
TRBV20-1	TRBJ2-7	SARDPGTSGPYEQY
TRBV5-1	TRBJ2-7	ASSVVAGGDEQY
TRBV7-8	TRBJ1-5	ASGGPRNQPQH
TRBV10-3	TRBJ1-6	AIKDDPYNSPLH
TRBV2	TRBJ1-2	ASSEVGGSPYGYT
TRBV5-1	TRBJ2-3	ASREGQGPDTQY
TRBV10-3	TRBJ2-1	AISESLDRVDNEQF
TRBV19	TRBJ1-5	ASSFGGTPTQH
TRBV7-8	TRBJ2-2	ASSLGLWTGELF
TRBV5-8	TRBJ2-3	ASSFRGLAGGTDTQY
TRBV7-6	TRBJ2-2	ASSPRGRGPGELF
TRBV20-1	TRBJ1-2	SARDDGGPPANYGYT
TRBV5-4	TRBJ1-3	ASSTGGRGNTIY
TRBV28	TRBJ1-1	ASSTGPLLGTEAF
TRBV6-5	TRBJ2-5	ASSYTPNRGTQY
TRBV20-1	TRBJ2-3	EIRLAGADTQY
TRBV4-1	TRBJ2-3	ASSQGGGTGVTDTQY
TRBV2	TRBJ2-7	ATLVRQNYEQY
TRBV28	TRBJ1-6	ASIGQYNSPLH
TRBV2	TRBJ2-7	ASSDRQSSYEQY
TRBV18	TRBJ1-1	ASHRQGMNTEAF
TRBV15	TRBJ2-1	ATSRMQYSGGANNEQF
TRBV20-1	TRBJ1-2	SARQRTGSYGYT
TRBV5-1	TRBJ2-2	ASSFSGTGSTGELF
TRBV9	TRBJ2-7	ASSVGNTNYEQY
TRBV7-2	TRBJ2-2	ASSITGTGFAGELF
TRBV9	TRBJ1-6	ASSVEVKDSPLH
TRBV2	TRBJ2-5	ASSVGTNRGEETQY
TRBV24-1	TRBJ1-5	ATSENRGLVSNQPQH
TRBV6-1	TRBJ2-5	ASSYDGGETQY
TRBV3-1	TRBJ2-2	ASRWGQTTGELF
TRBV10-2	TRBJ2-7	ASSPSGRGHSYEQY
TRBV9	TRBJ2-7	ASSFGDGTEPY
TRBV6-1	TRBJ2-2	ASSEVTGAGELF
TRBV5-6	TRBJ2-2	ASRILLGGELF
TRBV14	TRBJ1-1	ASSSTGEAF
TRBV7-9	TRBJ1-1	ASQRGSTEAF
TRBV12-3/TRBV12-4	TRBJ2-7	ASTRGTSSFEQY
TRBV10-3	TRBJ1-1	AITRTENTEAF
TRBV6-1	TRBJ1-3	ASRWTDGNTIY
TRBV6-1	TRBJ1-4	ASSPAGDGEKLF
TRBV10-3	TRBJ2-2	ASWWTSGGTNTGELF
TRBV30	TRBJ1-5	AWSKAENQPQH